This TCR beta chain emerged from a study of blood T cell repertoires in COVID-19. Study summary: Samples came from the United States, Italy and Spain, spanning acute and convalescent COVID-19. T cells, B-cell-depleted T cells, or PBMCs provided the cDNA or gDNA that served as material.

This CDR3 region has 16 residues. CDR1 and CDR2 from the germline V gene are MNHEY and SMNVEV (reference sequence). Trimming took off 3 bases at V and 0 bases at J, with 14 bases between the two ends. In the source study's methods: Amplifying reference gene primers gave estimates of nucleated cell counts. Only in-frame clones appear in the TCRdb table, and some are missing; sequencing was by immunoSEQ multiplex PCR. D and trimming come from the DNA, and the V and J calls and clone size come from that table. This table holds over 95,000 clones, more than 85% found once. The sample taken for sequencing was peripheral blood. The V and J genes are TRBV27 and TRBJ1-1; D not resolved. The origin of this receptor is a human donor with acute or convalescent COVID-19. The donor label of this sample is uncertain. The CDR3 sequence is CASSLISTSMNTEAFF. The CDR3 DNA reads TGTGCCAGCAGTTTGATTTCGACAAGCATGAACACTGAAGCTTTCTTT.